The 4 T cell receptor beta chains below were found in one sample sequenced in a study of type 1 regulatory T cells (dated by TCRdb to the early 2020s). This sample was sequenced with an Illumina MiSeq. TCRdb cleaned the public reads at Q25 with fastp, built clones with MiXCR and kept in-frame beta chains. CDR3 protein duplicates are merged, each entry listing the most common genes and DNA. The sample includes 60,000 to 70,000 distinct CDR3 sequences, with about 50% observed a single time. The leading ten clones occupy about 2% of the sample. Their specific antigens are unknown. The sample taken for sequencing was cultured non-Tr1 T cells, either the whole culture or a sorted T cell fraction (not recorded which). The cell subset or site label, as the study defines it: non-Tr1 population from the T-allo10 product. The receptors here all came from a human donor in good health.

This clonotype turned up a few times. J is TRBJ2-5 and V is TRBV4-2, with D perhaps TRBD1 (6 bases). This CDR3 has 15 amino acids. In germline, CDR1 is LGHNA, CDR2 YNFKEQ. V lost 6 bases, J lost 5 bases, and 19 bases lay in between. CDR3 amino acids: CASSLRGHGQETQYF. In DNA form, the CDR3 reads TGTGCCAGCAGTCTCAGGGGCCACGGTCAGGAGACCCAGTACTTC.

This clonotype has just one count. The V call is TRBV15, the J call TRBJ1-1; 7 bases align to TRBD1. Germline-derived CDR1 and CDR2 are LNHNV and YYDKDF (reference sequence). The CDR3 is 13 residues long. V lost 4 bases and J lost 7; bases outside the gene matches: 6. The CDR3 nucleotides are TGTGCCACCAGCAACAGACAGGGCGGTGAAGCTTTCTTT. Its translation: CATSNRQGGEAFF.

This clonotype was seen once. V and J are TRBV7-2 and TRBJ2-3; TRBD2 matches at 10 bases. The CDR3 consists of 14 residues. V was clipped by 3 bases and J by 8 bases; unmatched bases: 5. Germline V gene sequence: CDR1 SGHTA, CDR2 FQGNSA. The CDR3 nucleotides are TGTGCCAGCAGCTTCGGACTAGCGGAAGGTACGCAGTATTTT. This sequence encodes CASSFGLAEGTQYF.

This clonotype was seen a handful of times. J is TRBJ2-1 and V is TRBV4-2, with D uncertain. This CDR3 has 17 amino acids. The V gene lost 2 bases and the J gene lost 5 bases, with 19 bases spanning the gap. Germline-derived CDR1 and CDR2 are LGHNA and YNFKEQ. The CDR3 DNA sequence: TGTGCCAGCAGCCAAAGAGAGGCCCCCGTCTACCACAATGAGCAGTTCTTC. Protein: CASSQREAPVYHNEQFF.